Listed here is a single T cell receptor beta chain. Its antigen is not identified. This CDR3 region has 14 residues. V lost 10 bases to trimming and J lost 1 base; unmatched junction nucleotides: 5. Germline V gene data show CDR1 as LNHDA and CDR2 as SQIVND (reference sequence). The data derive from a study of T-cell memory formation after mild COVID-19. Across the study: TCR clusters were mostly donor specific.

Broader study findings: The study found balanced CD4/CD8 in clones contracting day 15 to 85 and a CD4+ lean in later expanders. There were some responding clones in pre-infection memory, which suggested that cross-reactive memory had joined.

UMIs and sample barcodes were carried by the TCR alpha and TCR beta cDNA libraries that 5'RACE produced using constant-segment primers. TCRdb processed the 5' RACE reads anew with MiXCR; each CDR3 protein has one entry. There are roughly 120,000 distinct CDR3 sequences in the sample; roughly 15% occur only once, and approximately 13% lies in the top ten. The sequence derives from an adult woman who had mild COVID-19 (a few samples of this study predate the infection). Cell type and time point are not known. The specimen sequenced was PBMCs or a T cell subset sorted from them (not recorded which). This sequence joins TRBV19 and TRBJ2-2, with 8 bases identical to TRBD2. CDR3: CATISGMNTGELFF. Written as DNA, the CDR3 is TGTGCCACGATTAGCGGGATGAACACCGGGGAGCTGTTTTTT.